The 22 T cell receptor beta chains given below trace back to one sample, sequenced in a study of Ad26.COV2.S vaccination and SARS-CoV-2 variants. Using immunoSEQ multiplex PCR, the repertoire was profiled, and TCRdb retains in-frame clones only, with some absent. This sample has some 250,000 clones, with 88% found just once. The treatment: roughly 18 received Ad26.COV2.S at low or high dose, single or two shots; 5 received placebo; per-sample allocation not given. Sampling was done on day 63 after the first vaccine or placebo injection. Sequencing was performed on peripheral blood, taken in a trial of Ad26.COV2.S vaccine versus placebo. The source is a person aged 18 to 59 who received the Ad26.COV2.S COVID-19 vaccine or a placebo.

The CDR3 spells CASSELGTSGYNEQFF. The CDR3 DNA sequence: TGTGCCAGCAGTGAATTGGGGACTAGCGGCTACAATGAGCAGTTCTTC. The chain links TRBV25-1 to TRBJ2-1, with TRBD2 identical over 11 bases. The germline V gene encodes CDR1 MGHDK and CDR2 SYGVNS. This CDR3 has 16 amino acids. With 1 base clipped from V and 3 bases from J, the junction kept 2 bases outside the gene matches.

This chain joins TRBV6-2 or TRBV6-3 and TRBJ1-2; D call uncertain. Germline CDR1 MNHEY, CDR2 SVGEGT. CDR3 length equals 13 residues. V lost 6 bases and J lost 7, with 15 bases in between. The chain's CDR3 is CASSPGPTSGYTF. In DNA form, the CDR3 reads TGTGCCAGCAGCCCGGGCCCAACTAGTGGCTACACCTTC.

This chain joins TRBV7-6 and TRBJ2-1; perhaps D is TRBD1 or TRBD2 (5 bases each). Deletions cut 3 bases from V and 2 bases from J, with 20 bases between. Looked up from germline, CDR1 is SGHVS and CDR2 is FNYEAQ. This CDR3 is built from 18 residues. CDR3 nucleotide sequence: TGTGCCAGCAGCTTGGGCCCCGTCGGGGACCAACCCTACAATGAGCAGTTCTTC. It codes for CASSLGPVGDQPYNEQFF.

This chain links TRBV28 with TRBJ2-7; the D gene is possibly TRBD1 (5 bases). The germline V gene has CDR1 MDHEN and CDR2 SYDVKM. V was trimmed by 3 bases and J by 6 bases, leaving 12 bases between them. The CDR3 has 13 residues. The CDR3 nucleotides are TGTGCCAGCAGTTTGATGGGGCGCGGCGAGCAGTACTTC. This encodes CASSLMGRGEQYF.

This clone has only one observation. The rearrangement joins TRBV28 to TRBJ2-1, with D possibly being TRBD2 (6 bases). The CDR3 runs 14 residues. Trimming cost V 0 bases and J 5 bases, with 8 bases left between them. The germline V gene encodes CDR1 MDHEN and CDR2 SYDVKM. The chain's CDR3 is CASSLWREDNEQFF. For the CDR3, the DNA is TGTGCCAGCAGTTTATGGAGGGAGGACAATGAGCAGTTCTTC.

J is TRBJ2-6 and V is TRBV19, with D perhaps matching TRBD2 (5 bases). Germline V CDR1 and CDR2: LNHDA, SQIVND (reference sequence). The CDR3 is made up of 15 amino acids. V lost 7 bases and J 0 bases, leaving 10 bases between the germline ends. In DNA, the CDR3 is TGTGCCAGTATCGGGGTGAGCTCTGGGGCCAACGTCCTGACTTTC. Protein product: CASIGVSSGANVLTF.

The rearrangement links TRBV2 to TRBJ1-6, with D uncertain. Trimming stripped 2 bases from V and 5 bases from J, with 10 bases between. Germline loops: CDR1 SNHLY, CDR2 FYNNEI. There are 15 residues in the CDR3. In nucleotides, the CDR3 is TGTGCCAGCAGTGAATGGGCAGGCGATAATTCACCCCTCCACTTT. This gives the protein CASSEWAGDNSPLHF.

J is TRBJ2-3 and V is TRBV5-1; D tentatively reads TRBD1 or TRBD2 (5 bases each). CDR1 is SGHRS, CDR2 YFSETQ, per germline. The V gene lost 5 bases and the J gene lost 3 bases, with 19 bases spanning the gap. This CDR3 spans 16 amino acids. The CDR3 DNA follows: TGCGCCAGCAGGGACTTGGCAGGGCCGGAGACAGATACGCAGTATTTT. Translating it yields CASRDLAGPETDTQYF.

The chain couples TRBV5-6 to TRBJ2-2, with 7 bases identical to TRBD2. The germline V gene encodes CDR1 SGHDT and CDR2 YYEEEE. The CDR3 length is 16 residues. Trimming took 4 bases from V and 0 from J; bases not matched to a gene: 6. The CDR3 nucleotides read TGTGCCAGCAGCCGCCGGGACTACCCGAACACCGGGGAGCTGTTTTTT. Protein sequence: CASSRRDYPNTGELFF.

DNA for the CDR3: TGTGCCAGCAGTTACTCCTCCGTAGTACAAGCCTACGAGCAGTACTTC. It translates to CASSYSSVVQAYEQYF. V gene TRBV6-6 combines with J gene TRBJ2-7, with D unclear. The V gene's germline CDR1 is MNHNY and CDR2 SVGAGI (reference sequence). This CDR3 is built from 16 residues. The V and J ends lost 0 bases and 2 bases respectively, with 14 bases between them.

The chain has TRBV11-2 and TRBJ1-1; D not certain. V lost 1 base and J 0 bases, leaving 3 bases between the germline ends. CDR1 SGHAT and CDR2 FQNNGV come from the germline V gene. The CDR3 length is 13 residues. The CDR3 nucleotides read TGTGCCAGCAGCTTAGGAATGAACACTGAAGCTTTCTTT. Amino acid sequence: CASSLGMNTEAFF.

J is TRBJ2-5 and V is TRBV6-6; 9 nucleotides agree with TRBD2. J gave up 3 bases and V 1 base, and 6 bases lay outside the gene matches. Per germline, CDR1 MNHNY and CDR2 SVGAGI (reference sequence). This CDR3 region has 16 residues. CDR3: CASSYLAGGVEETQYF. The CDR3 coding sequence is TGTGCCAGCAGTTACTTGGCGGGAGGGGTAGAAGAGACCCAGTACTTC.

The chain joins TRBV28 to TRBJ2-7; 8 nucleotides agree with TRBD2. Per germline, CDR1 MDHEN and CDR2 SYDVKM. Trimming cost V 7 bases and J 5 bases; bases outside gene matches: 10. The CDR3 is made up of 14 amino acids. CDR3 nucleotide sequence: TGTGCCAGCAAATCCGGGGGGGGCGTCAACGAGCAGTACTTC. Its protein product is CASKSGGGVNEQYF. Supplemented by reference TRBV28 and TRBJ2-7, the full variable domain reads DVKVTQSSRYLVKRTGEKVFLECVQDMDHENMFWYRQDPGLGLRLIYFSYDVKMKEKGDIPEGYSVSREKKERFSLILESASTNQTSMYLCASKSGGGVNEQYFGPGTRLTVT.

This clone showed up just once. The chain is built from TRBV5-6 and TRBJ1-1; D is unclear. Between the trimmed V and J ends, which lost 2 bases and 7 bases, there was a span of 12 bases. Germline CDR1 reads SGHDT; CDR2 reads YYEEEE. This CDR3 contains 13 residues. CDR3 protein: CASSFGGRVEAFF. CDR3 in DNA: TGTGCCAGCAGCTTCGGAGGGAGAGTTGAAGCTTTCTTT.

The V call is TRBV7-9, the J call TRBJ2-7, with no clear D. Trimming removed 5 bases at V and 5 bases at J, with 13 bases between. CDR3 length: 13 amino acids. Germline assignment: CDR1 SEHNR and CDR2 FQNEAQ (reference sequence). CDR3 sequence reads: CASSPDMTHEQYF. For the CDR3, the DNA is TGTGCCAGCAGCCCTGATATGACTCACGAGCAGTACTTC.

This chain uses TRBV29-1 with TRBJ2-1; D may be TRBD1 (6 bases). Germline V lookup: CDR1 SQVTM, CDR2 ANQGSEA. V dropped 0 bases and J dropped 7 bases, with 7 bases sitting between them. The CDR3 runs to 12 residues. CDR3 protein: CSVEETGNEQFF. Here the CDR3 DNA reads TGCAGCGTTGAAGAAACAGGGAATGAGCAGTTCTTC.

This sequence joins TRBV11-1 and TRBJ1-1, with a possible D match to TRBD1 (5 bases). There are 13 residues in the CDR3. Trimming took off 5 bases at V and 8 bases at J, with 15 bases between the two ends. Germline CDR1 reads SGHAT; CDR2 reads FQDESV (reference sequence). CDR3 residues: CASSLTGGGEAFF. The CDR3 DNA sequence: TGTGCCAGCAGCCTAACCGGGGGGGGAGAAGCTTTCTTT.

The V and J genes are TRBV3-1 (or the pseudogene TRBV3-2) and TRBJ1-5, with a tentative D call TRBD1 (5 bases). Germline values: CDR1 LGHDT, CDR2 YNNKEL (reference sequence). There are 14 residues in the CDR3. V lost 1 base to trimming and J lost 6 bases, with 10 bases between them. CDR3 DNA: TGTGCCAGCAGCCAAGCGGGGCCGGGTCAGCCCCAGCATTTT. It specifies CASSQAGPGQPQHF.

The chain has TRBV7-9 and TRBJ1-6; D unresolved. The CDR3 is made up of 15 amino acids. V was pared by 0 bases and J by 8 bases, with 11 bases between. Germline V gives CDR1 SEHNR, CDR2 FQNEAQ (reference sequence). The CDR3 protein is CASSLARQKYSPLHF. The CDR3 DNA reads TGTGCCAGCAGCTTAGCCCGTCAGAAGTATTCACCCCTCCACTTT.

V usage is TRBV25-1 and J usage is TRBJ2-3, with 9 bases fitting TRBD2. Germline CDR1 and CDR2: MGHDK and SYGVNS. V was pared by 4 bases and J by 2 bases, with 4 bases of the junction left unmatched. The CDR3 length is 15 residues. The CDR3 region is CASSGLAGTTDTQYF. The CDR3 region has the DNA TGTGCCAGCAGTGGGCTAGCGGGAACCACAGATACGCAGTATTTT.

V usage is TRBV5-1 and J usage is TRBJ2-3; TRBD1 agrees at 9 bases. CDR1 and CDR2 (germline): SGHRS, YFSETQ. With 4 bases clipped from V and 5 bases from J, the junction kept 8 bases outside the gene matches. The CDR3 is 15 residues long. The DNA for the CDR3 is TGCGCCAGCAGCGTCGGGACAGGGTCAGGAGATACGCAGTATTTT. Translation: CASSVGTGSGDTQYF.

The CDR3 DNA reads TGTGCCAGCTCACCACTTCCAGGGGGCGGTAAGACCCAGTACTTC. It is translated as CASSPLPGGGKTQYF. The chain couples TRBV18 to TRBJ2-5; 8 bases are shared with TRBD1. Germline values: CDR1 KGHSH, CDR2 LQKENI. The ends lost 1 base at V and 6 bases at J; junction bases unmatched: 7. The CDR3 loop spans 15 amino acids.